This is a list of T cell receptor beta chains from one sample in a study of Graves' ophthalmopathy and Graves' hyperthyroidism. TCRdb ran MiXCR on the multiplex PCR reads and lists one entry per CDR3 protein. Here the sample spans 350,000 to 450,000 distinct CDR3 sequences, about 21% being singletons. Material: peripheral blood. Receptors were obtained from a woman under 30 with stable Graves' hyperthyroidism. CDR3s include the opening cysteine and the closing phenylalanine or tryptophan. Each record gives: V gene, clone size, CDR3 length, J gene, D gene, CDR3 protein, CDR3 DNA. D genes are given only for firm matches. Expanded clones get a size class; other rows say once, few or many, or leave the size out.

V gene: TRBV7-9
clone size: NA
CDR3 length: 14
J gene: TRBJ2-7
D gene: NA
CDR3 protein: CASSLVIGAGVLYF
CDR3 DNA: TGTGCCAGCAGCTTAGTGATCGGAGCTGGAGTTCTGTACTTC

V gene: TRBV19
clone size: many
CDR3 length: 15
J gene: TRBJ2-4
D gene: TRBD2
CDR3 protein: CASRLAVFGKNIQYF
CDR3 DNA: TGTGCCAGTAGGCTAGCGGTTTTTGGCAAAAACATTCAGTACTTC

V gene: TRBV7-4
clone size: many
CDR3 length: 17
J gene: TRBJ2-5
D gene: TRBD2
CDR3 protein: CASSLIVRAGDQETQYF
CDR3 DNA: TGTGCCAGCAGCTTAATCGTCAGGGCGGGGGATCAAGAGACCCAGTACTTC

V gene: TRBV12-3/TRBV12-4
clone size: NA
CDR3 length: 15
J gene: TRBJ2-7
D gene: NA
CDR3 protein: CASSRAGQVQSEQYF
CDR3 DNA: TGTGCCAGCAGCAGAGCGGGACAAGTACAGAGCGAGCAGTACTTC

V gene: TRBV20-1
clone size: NA
CDR3 length: 18
J gene: TRBJ2-3
D gene: NA
CDR3 protein: CSASARGGGSPPTDTQYF
CDR3 DNA: TGCAGTGCTAGTGCTAGGGGTGGGGGGTCCCCACCGACAGATACGCAGTATTTT

V gene: TRBV6-5
clone size: many
CDR3 length: 14
J gene: TRBJ2-2
D gene: TRBD2
CDR3 protein: CASNKAGVAGELFF
CDR3 DNA: TGTGCCAGCAATAAGGCGGGAGTGGCCGGGGAGCTGTTTTTT

V gene: TRBV11-3
clone size: few
CDR3 length: 14
J gene: TRBJ1-1
D gene: NA
CDR3 protein: CASSSPGGGIEAFF
CDR3 DNA: TGTGCCAGCAGCTCCCCCGGGGGAGGAATTGAAGCTTTCTTT

V gene: TRBV10-3
clone size: few
CDR3 length: 15
J gene: TRBJ2-7
D gene: NA
CDR3 protein: CAISEDPLIGLEQYF
CDR3 DNA: TGTGCCATCAGTGAGGACCCTTTAATAGGACTCGAGCAGTACTTC

V gene: TRBV4-1
clone size: few
CDR3 length: 15
J gene: TRBJ2-2
D gene: NA
CDR3 protein: CASSLKSWNTGELFF
CDR3 DNA: TGCGCCAGCAGCTTAAAGAGTTGGAACACCGGGGAGCTGTTTTTT

V gene: TRBV30
clone size: NA
CDR3 length: 13
J gene: TRBJ1-5
D gene: TRBD1
CDR3 protein: CAWTTGGAQPQHF
CDR3 DNA: TGTGCCTGGACTACAGGGGGGGCTCAGCCCCAGCATTTT

V gene: TRBV20-1
clone size: many
CDR3 length: 15
J gene: TRBJ1-6
D gene: NA
CDR3 protein: CSASPDISYNSPLHF
CDR3 DNA: TGCAGTGCTAGCCCGGATATCTCCTATAATTCACCCCTCCACTTT

V gene: TRBV6-1
clone size: NA
CDR3 length: 15
J gene: TRBJ1-5
D gene: NA
CDR3 protein: CASTLTGASNQPQHF
CDR3 DNA: TGTGCCAGCACCTTGACGGGGGCGAGCAATCAGCCCCAGCATTTT

V gene: TRBV30
clone size: once
CDR3 length: 11
J gene: TRBJ2-7
D gene: TRBD1
CDR3 protein: CAWSPGQGKYF
CDR3 DNA: TGTGCCTGGAGTCCAGGACAGGGGAAGTACTTC

V gene: TRBV10-3
clone size: NA
CDR3 length: 13
J gene: TRBJ1-2
D gene: NA
CDR3 protein: CAISEDNNYGYTF
CDR3 DNA: TGTGCCATCAGCGAAGACAATAACTATGGCTACACCTTC

V gene: TRBV20-1
clone size: many
CDR3 length: 17
J gene: TRBJ2-7
D gene: TRBD2
CDR3 protein: CSARIRTSGRARYEQYF
CDR3 DNA: TGCAGTGCTAGAATCCGGACTAGCGGGAGGGCCAGGTACGAGCAGTACTTC

V gene: TRBV6-2/TRBV6-3
clone size: many
CDR3 length: 16
J gene: TRBJ1-2
D gene: NA
CDR3 protein: CASSYDGTPVGYGYTF
CDR3 DNA: TGTGCCAGCAGTTACGACGGGACACCGGTCGGCTATGGCTACACCTTC

V gene: TRBV28
clone size: NA
CDR3 length: 14
J gene: TRBJ1-1
D gene: NA
CDR3 protein: CASRPGLMNTEAFF
CDR3 DNA: TGTGCCAGCAGACCGGGACTGATGAACACTGAAGCTTTCTTT

V gene: TRBV7-8
clone size: NA
CDR3 length: 14
J gene: TRBJ2-5
D gene: NA
CDR3 protein: CASSFLLGQETQYF
CDR3 DNA: TGTGCCAGCAGCTTTCTTTTAGGCCAAGAGACCCAGTACTTC

V gene: TRBV5-1
clone size: NA
CDR3 length: 15
J gene: TRBJ1-1
D gene: TRBD1
CDR3 protein: CASSTTGGASTEAFF
CDR3 DNA: TGCGCCAGCAGCACAACAGGGGGCGCCTCCACTGAAGCTTTCTTT

V gene: TRBV12-3/TRBV12-4
clone size: many
CDR3 length: 14
J gene: TRBJ2-7
D gene: NA
CDR3 protein: CASSHGEGSYEQYF
CDR3 DNA: TGTGCCAGCAGCCACGGCGAGGGTTCCTACGAGCAGTACTTC

V gene: TRBV12-3/TRBV12-4
clone size: NA
CDR3 length: 12
J gene: TRBJ1-1
D gene: NA
CDR3 protein: CASTQGGTEAFF
CDR3 DNA: TGTGCCAGCACCCAAGGGGGCACTGAAGCTTTCTTT

V gene: TRBV30
clone size: many
CDR3 length: 12
J gene: TRBJ1-3
D gene: NA
CDR3 protein: CACQDSGNTIYF
CDR3 DNA: TGTGCCTGCCAGGACTCTGGAAACACCATATATTTT

V gene: TRBV15
clone size: NA
CDR3 length: 15
J gene: TRBJ1-1
D gene: NA
CDR3 protein: CATSRAGTRATEAFF
CDR3 DNA: TGTGCCACCAGCAGAGCCGGGACAAGGGCCACTGAAGCTTTCTTT

V gene: TRBV7-2
clone size: NA
CDR3 length: 14
J gene: TRBJ1-2
D gene: TRBD1
CDR3 protein: CASSNSGGFYGYTF
CDR3 DNA: TGTGCCAGCAGCAATTCAGGGGGTTTCTATGGCTACACCTTC

V gene: TRBV28
clone size: many
CDR3 length: 14
J gene: TRBJ1-5
D gene: NA
CDR3 protein: CASSSYSYNQPQHF
CDR3 DNA: TGTGCCAGCAGTTCGTACAGTTACAATCAGCCCCAGCATTTT

V gene: TRBV9
clone size: few
CDR3 length: 18
J gene: TRBJ2-2
D gene: TRBD2
CDR3 protein: CASSPRLGLAGEGGELFF
CDR3 DNA: TGTGCCAGCAGCCCGAGGTTGGGACTAGCGGGAGAGGGCGGGGAGCTGTTTTTT

V gene: TRBV6-1
clone size: NA
CDR3 length: 14
J gene: TRBJ2-5
D gene: NA
CDR3 protein: CASRVSNRQETQYF
CDR3 DNA: TGTGCCAGCAGGGTTTCTAACAGACAAGAGACCCAGTACTTC

V gene: TRBV6-4
clone size: few
CDR3 length: 14
J gene: TRBJ2-5
D gene: TRBD2
CDR3 protein: CASSEGGDQETQYF
CDR3 DNA: TGTGCCAGCAGTGAGGGAGGGGACCAAGAGACCCAGTACTTC

V gene: TRBV28
clone size: few
CDR3 length: 16
J gene: TRBJ2-7
D gene: NA
CDR3 protein: CASSGSGSSFSYEQYF
CDR3 DNA: TGTGCCAGCAGTGGAAGCGGCAGTTCATTCTCCTACGAGCAGTACTTC

V gene: TRBV7-2
clone size: NA
CDR3 length: 11
J gene: TRBJ1-2
D gene: NA
CDR3 protein: CASSLVYGYAF
CDR3 DNA: TGTGCCAGCAGCTTAGTATACGGCTACGCCTTC

V gene: TRBV7-2
clone size: many
CDR3 length: 14
J gene: TRBJ2-4
D gene: NA
CDR3 protein: CASSLRALAGIKYF
CDR3 DNA: TGTGCCAGCAGCTTACGGGCCTTAGCCGGCATTAAGTACTTC

V gene: TRBV6-2/TRBV6-3
clone size: few
CDR3 length: 15
J gene: TRBJ2-5
D gene: TRBD1
CDR3 protein: CASSRGQGSRETQYF
CDR3 DNA: TGTGCCAGCAGTCGCGGACAGGGGTCGCGAGAGACCCAGTACTTC

V gene: TRBV2
clone size: many
CDR3 length: 14
J gene: TRBJ1-2
D gene: NA
CDR3 protein: CASSEAPANYGYTF
CDR3 DNA: TGTGCCAGCAGTGAAGCGCCGGCAAACTATGGCTACACCTTC

V gene: TRBV3-1
clone size: NA
CDR3 length: 15
J gene: TRBJ2-5
D gene: NA
CDR3 protein: CASREPGPYASGQYF
CDR3 DNA: TGTGCCAGCAGAGAGCCGGGACCCTACGCCTCGGGCCAGTACTTC

V gene: TRBV9
clone size: many
CDR3 length: 15
J gene: TRBJ2-6
D gene: NA
CDR3 protein: CASSAEGAGANVLTF
CDR3 DNA: TGTGCCAGCAGCGCCGAAGGTGCTGGGGCCAACGTCCTGACTTTC

V gene: TRBV7-9
clone size: many
CDR3 length: 12
J gene: TRBJ1-1
D gene: NA
CDR3 protein: CASSSVNTEAFF
CDR3 DNA: TGTGCCAGCAGCTCAGTGAACACTGAAGCTTTCTTT

V gene: TRBV7-8
clone size: many
CDR3 length: 14
J gene: TRBJ2-5
D gene: NA
CDR3 protein: CASSSVGYSGTQYF
CDR3 DNA: TGTGCCAGCAGCTCAGTTGGTTACAGCGGGACCCAGTACTTC

V gene: TRBV5-1
clone size: many
CDR3 length: 15
J gene: TRBJ1-1
D gene: NA
CDR3 protein: CASSLRGRGDTEAFF
CDR3 DNA: TGCGCCAGCAGCTTGAGGGGCAGGGGTGATACTGAAGCTTTCTTT

V gene: TRBV11-2
clone size: many
CDR3 length: 15
J gene: TRBJ2-7
D gene: NA
CDR3 protein: CASSPAIGSSYEQYF
CDR3 DNA: TGTGCCAGCAGCCCAGCCATCGGGAGCTCCTACGAGCAGTACTTC

V gene: TRBV11-1
clone size: many
CDR3 length: 19
J gene: TRBJ2-6
D gene: TRBD1
CDR3 protein: CASSVDGQGGSSGANVLTF
CDR3 DNA: TGTGCCAGCAGCGTAGATGGACAGGGGGGAAGCTCTGGGGCCAACGTCCTGACTTTC

V gene: TRBV10-3
clone size: many
CDR3 length: 14
J gene: TRBJ2-7
D gene: TRBD2
CDR3 protein: CAIKSAGGPYEQYF
CDR3 DNA: TGTGCCATCAAATCAGCGGGAGGGCCCTACGAGCAGTACTTC

V gene: TRBV11-1
clone size: NA
CDR3 length: 16
J gene: TRBJ2-2
D gene: NA
CDR3 protein: CASSLGRVTNTGELFF
CDR3 DNA: TGTGCCAGCAGCTTAGGTCGGGTCACCAACACCGGGGAGCTGTTTTTT

V gene: TRBV4-1
clone size: many
CDR3 length: 14
J gene: TRBJ2-7
D gene: NA
CDR3 protein: CASSQEGSGSEQYF
CDR3 DNA: TGCGCCAGCAGCCAAGAGGGGTCGGGTTCCGAGCAGTACTTC